This entry lists 26 T cell receptor beta chains sequenced from one sample in a study of T-cell memory formation after mild COVID-19. TCRdb reprocessed the 5' RACE reads with MiXCR, giving one entry per CDR3 protein. The sample lists about 500,000 distinct CDR3 sequences; around 20% were seen once. Material: PBMCs or a T cell subset sorted from them (not recorded which). The receptors derive from an adult woman who had mild COVID-19 (a few samples of this study predate the infection). Cell type and time point are not known.

A few counts support this clonotype. The V and J genes are TRBV25-1 and TRBJ2-3, with TRBD1 identical over 12 bases. Germline trimming cut 6 bases from V and 5 bases from J; bases unmatched to any gene: 12. CDR1 and CDR2 (germline): MGHDK, SYGVNS. CDR3 size: 17 residues. The CDR3 nucleotides are TGTGCCAGCAGCCGCCCCCGGGACAGGGGGCTTGAAGATACGCAGTATTTT. Its protein is CASSRPRDRGLEDTQYF.

This clonotype showed up just a few times. V and J are TRBV5-1 and TRBJ2-1; 8 bases fit TRBD2. The CDR3 extends over 14 amino acids. Germline loops: CDR1 SGHRS, CDR2 YFSETQ. V was clipped by 0 bases and J by 10 bases; unmatched bases: 6. The CDR3 spells CASSLAKTSDEQFF. The CDR3 coding sequence is TGCGCCAGCAGCTTGGCAAAGACTAGCGACGAGCAGTTCTTC.

This clonotype was counted a few times. The V gene is TRBV29-1, the J gene TRBJ1-1; D is perhaps TRBD1 (5 bases). The germline V gene has CDR1 SQVTM and CDR2 ANQGSEA. V lost 5 bases and J lost 3, with 10 bases in between. This CDR3 comprises 12 residues. CDR3 nucleotides: TGCAGCGTTCAAATGGGGGACACTGAAGCTTTCTTT. It is translated as CSVQMGDTEAFF.

Only a few counts were recorded for this clonotype. The CDR3 DNA reads TGTGCCAGCAGTTCCGAACAGGGGATGAATCAGCCCCAGCATTTT. Translated, it gives CASSSEQGMNQPQHF. The chain joins TRBV12-3 or TRBV12-4 to TRBJ1-5; 7 bases map to TRBD1. CDR3 length: 15 amino acids. The V gene end was trimmed by 4 bases and the J gene end by 4 bases; junction bases not matched to a gene: 7.

This clonotype was seen only a few times. The CDR3 DNA reads as TGTGCCAGCAGCCAAGGCCCGGACAGGCGCTACGAGCAGTACTTC. Translating gives CASSQGPDRRYEQYF. The V and J genes are TRBV3-1 and TRBJ2-7, with 7 bases fitting TRBD1. The CDR3 spans 15 residues. Germline trimming cut 1 base from V and 3 bases from J; bases unmatched to any gene: 6. CDR1 is LGHDT, CDR2 YNNKEL, per germline (reference sequence).

This clonotype was seen at least ten times. The V and J genes are TRBV7-9 and TRBJ2-6; D is ambiguous. The CDR3 consists of 18 residues. Trimming removed 0 bases from V and 0 bases from J, with 12 bases in between. Germline V gene lookup returns CDR1 SEHNR and CDR2 FQNEAQ (reference sequence). CDR3 region: CASSLAQIYFSGANVLTF. In nucleotides, the CDR3 is TGTGCCAGCAGCTTAGCCCAGATTTATTTCTCTGGGGCCAACGTCCTGACTTTC.

The rearrangement links TRBV12-5 to TRBJ1-1; D uncertain. Germline CDR1 reads LGHNT; CDR2 reads FRNRAP. The CDR3 length is 12 residues. V was clipped by 4 bases and J by 7 bases, with 10 bases between them. Written as DNA, the CDR3 is TGTGCTAGTGGTTACGGACGGAGTGAAGCTTTCTTT. As protein: CASGYGRSEAFF.

The chain links TRBV18 to TRBJ1-1, with 8 nucleotides matching TRBD1. The V gene end was trimmed by 2 bases and the J gene end by 4 bases; junction bases not matched to a gene: 3. CDR3 length: 14 residues. The germline CDR1 and CDR2 sequences are KGHSH and LQKENI. The CDR3 DNA follows: TGTGCCAGCTCACCAGGACAGGGTATCACTGAAGCTTTCTTT. Its translation is CASSPGQGITEAFF.

The chain recombines TRBV7-8 with TRBJ2-7, with D possibly being TRBD1 (6 bases). Between the trimmed V and J ends, which lost 1 base and 0 bases, there was a span of 19 bases. CDR1 and CDR2 (germline): SGHVS, FQNEAQ. This CDR3 region has 18 residues. CDR3 protein: CASSLEGYRDTSSYEQYF. CDR3 DNA: TGTGCCAGCAGCTTAGAGGGGTATCGGGACACGAGCTCCTACGAGCAGTACTTC.

This chain connects TRBV3-1 to TRBJ2-5; D gene ambiguous. Germline CDR1 is LGHDT and CDR2 is YNNKEL (reference sequence). This CDR3 contains 12 residues. Trimming cost V 1 base and J 5 bases, with 5 bases left between them. CDR3 DNA sequence: TGTGCCAGCAGCCAAGGGTCTGAGACCCAGTACTTC. This encodes CASSQGSETQYF.

This clonotype was seen a few times. This chain links TRBV3-1 with TRBJ1-1; D uncertain. V lost 1 base and J 5 bases, leaving 8 bases between the germline ends. The germline V gene has CDR1 LGHDT and CDR2 YNNKEL (reference sequence). The CDR3 runs 13 residues. The CDR3 protein is CASSQGARTEAFF. CDR3 DNA: TGTGCCAGCAGCCAAGGCGCGAGGACTGAAGCTTTCTTT.

The rearrangement links TRBV29-1 to TRBJ1-5; D remains ambiguous. CDR1 SQVTM and CDR2 ANQGSEA come from the germline V gene. V was clipped by 4 bases and J by 3 bases, with 10 bases between them. The CDR3 runs to 13 residues. For the CDR3, the DNA is TGCAGCGTTGGGCGAGGACTCAATCAGCCCCAGCATTTT. Translating it yields CSVGRGLNQPQHF.

The chain links TRBV7-2 to TRBJ2-7; perhaps TRBD2 as D (5 bases). The CDR3 has 14 amino acids. V was pared by 5 bases and J by 2 bases, with 13 bases between. Looked up from germline, CDR1 is SGHTA and CDR2 is FQGNSA. The CDR3 loop is CASSLNPGTYEQYF. DNA of the CDR3: TGTGCCAGCAGCCTCAACCCGGGGACCTACGAGCAGTACTTC.

The count of this clonotype is one. The chain uses TRBV7-9 and TRBJ2-7, with 9 nucleotides matching TRBD1. The V gene end was trimmed by 5 bases and the J gene end by 1 base; junction bases not matched to a gene: 9. Germline V lookup: CDR1 SEHNR, CDR2 FQNEAQ (reference sequence). The CDR3 length is 16 residues. DNA for the CDR3: TGTGCCAGCAGCCCCCGGACAGGGGAGAGTTCCTACGAGCAGTACTTC. Translation gives CASSPRTGESSYEQYF. The variable domain in full, with the rest retrieved from reference TRBV7-9 and TRBJ2-7, is DTGVSQNPRHKITKRGQNVTFRCDPISEHNRLYWYRQTLGQGPEFLTYFQNEAQLEKSRLLSDRFSAERPKGSFSTLEIQRTEQGDSAMYLCASSPRTGESSYEQYFGPGTRLTVT.

This clonotype was seen a handful of times. This rearrangement joins TRBV6-2 or TRBV6-3 to TRBJ2-7, with 14 bases matching TRBD2. Per germline, CDR1 MNHEY and CDR2 SVGEGT. This CDR3 spans 19 amino acids. Trimming at V came to 5 bases and at J to 2 bases, leaving 14 bases not matched to a gene. The CDR3 DNA is TGTGCCAGCAGTACACGATTCCCGGGACTAGCGGGAGTTCCCTACGAGCAGTACTTC. This codes for CASSTRFPGLAGVPYEQYF.

This clonotype occurred a few times. The chain has TRBV3-1 and TRBJ2-2; D call uncertain. CDR3 size: 14 residues. Germline lookup yields CDR1 LGHDT and CDR2 YNNKEL (reference sequence). Trimming took off 0 bases at V and 6 bases at J, with 8 bases between the two ends. CDR3 amino acids: CASSQDGSPGELFF. CDR3 nucleotides: TGTGCCAGCAGCCAAGACGGATCCCCCGGGGAGCTGTTTTTT.

This clonotype is medium-sized (0.01 to 0.1%) within its sample. This chain links TRBV12-3 or TRBV12-4 with TRBJ2-1, with TRBD2 identical over 8 bases. V shed 8 bases, J shed 6 bases, and the junction held 9 bases outside the gene matches. The CDR3 runs to 14 residues. For the CDR3, the DNA is TGTGCCAGCCTAGGGACCGGGGGGGTCAATGAGCAGTTCTTC. Protein sequence: CASLGTGGVNEQFF.

The rearrangement uses TRBV6-5 and TRBJ2-7, with D maybe TRBD2 (5 bases). V lost 0 bases, J lost 3 bases, and 12 bases lay in between. The germline gives CDR1 MNHEY, CDR2 SVGAGI. The CDR3 totals 15 residues. The CDR3 protein is CASSYSLRVDYEQYF. DNA of the CDR3: TGTGCCAGCAGTTACTCCTTGCGGGTGGACTACGAGCAGTACTTC.

This clonotype was picked up a small number of times. The gene calls are TRBV4-1 and TRBJ1-1, with a possible D match to TRBD1 (6 bases). Germline V gives CDR1 MGHRA, CDR2 YSYEKL. This CDR3 contains 16 residues. With 3 bases removed from V and 1 base from J, the gap between germline ends came to 15 bases. CDR3 bases: TGCGCCAGCAGCCAGCCCCTGGGACATTCGAACACTGAAGCTTTCTTT. It is translated as CASSQPLGHSNTEAFF.

As for this clonotype: Since a much larger clone is just one base distant, this may be a read error. The rearrangement uses TRBV6-6 and TRBJ2-3, with D uncertain. In germline, CDR1 is MNHNY, CDR2 SVGAGI (reference sequence). Trimming left V 6 bases short and J 6 bases short, with 7 bases between. CDR3 length equals 11 residues. The CDR3: CASSDRDTQYF. Here the CDR3 DNA reads TGTGCCAGCAGCGACCGGGATACGCAGTATTTT.

This clonotype was seen more than once but under ten times. The chain has TRBV6-6 and TRBJ2-5; 12 bases are shared with TRBD2. After removal of 6 bases from V and 2 bases from J, the junction contained 4 bases not matched to a gene. The V gene's germline CDR1 is MNHNY and CDR2 SVGAGI (reference sequence). This CDR3 region has 15 residues. CDR3 nucleotides: TGTGCCAGCAGACGGACTAGCGGGGCTCAAGAGACCCAGTACTTC. It specifies CASRRTSGAQETQYF.

This clonotype was detected a few times. The chain links TRBV19 to TRBJ1-2; 7 positions agree with TRBD1. The CDR3 sequence is 13 residues long. V gave up 6 bases and J gave up 7 bases; unmatched junction bases: 8. In germline, CDR1 is LNHDA, CDR2 SQIVND (reference sequence). CDR3 loop: CASRAGTETGYTF. The CDR3 DNA sequence: TGTGCCAGTAGAGCCGGGACAGAAACTGGCTACACCTTC.

In this sample, this clonotype turned up once. V gene TRBV5-1 combines with J gene TRBJ2-1, with TRBD1 as a possible D gene (5 bases). CDR1 and CDR2 (germline): SGHRS, YFSETQ. This CDR3 region has 16 residues. V was shortened by 3 bases and J by 8 bases, with 21 bases between the two germline ends. Here the CDR3 DNA reads TGCGCCAGCAGCTCGAGCGCCTACGGAGCCAGGGATGAGCAGTTCTTC. It is translated as CASSSSAYGARDEQFF.

This clonotype was found a few times. The V gene is TRBV13, the J gene TRBJ2-2; D is possibly TRBD1 (6 bases). Trimming took 5 bases from V and 7 from J, leaving 14 bases between them. Germline V gene lookup returns CDR1 PRHDT and CDR2 FYEKMQ (reference sequence). CDR3 length: 14 amino acids. The CDR3 loop reads CASSPSEGVGELFF. Here the CDR3 DNA reads TGTGCCAGCAGCCCGAGCGAGGGGGTCGGGGAGCTGTTTTTT.

The V and J genes are TRBV3-1 and TRBJ1-1; D is unclear. The CDR3 sequence is 12 residues long. Germline values: CDR1 LGHDT, CDR2 YNNKEL (reference sequence). The germline V and J ends were trimmed by 6 bases and 4 bases, with 9 bases remaining between them. This CDR3 is CASRGPGTEAFF. CDR3 nucleotide sequence: TGTGCCAGCAGAGGGCCGGGCACTGAAGCTTTCTTT. Full variable domain (remainder filled in from reference TRBV3-1 and TRBJ1-1): DTAVSQTPKYLVTQMGNDKSIKCEQNLGHDTMYWYKQDSKKFLKIMFSYNNKELIINETVPNRFSPKSPDKAHLNLHINSLELGDSAVYFCASRGPGTEAFFGQGTRLTVV.

A few counts support this clonotype. The chain employs TRBV19 and TRBJ2-4; TRBD1 might be the D (5 bases). This CDR3 is 16 amino acids long. The V gene lost 4 bases and the J gene lost 1 base, with 14 bases spanning the gap. CDR1 and CDR2 from the germline V gene are LNHDA and SQIVND (reference sequence). CDR3 protein: CASSTYSQGAKNIQYF. The CDR3 DNA reads TGTGCCAGTAGTACGTATAGCCAGGGCGCCAAAAACATTCAGTACTTC.